This T cell receptor beta chain comes out of a study of molecular identifiers for immune sequencing clone quantification. Study-wide results and caveats: Under 1% of molecules in naive cells, but over 97% of effector molecules, belonged to clones above 20 RNA copies.

This clonotype was detected ten times or more. Its antigen remains unidentified. The CDR3 is made up of 16 amino acids. The germline V gene encodes CDR1 SGDLS and CDR2 YYNGEE. The V segment lost 3 bases and the J segment 1 base; nucleotides outside the gene matches: 8. TCRdb re-called the PCR reads with MiXCR, one entry per CDR3 protein. The table lists about 640,000 distinct CDR3 sequences, roughly 21% of them singletons. The V gene is TRBV9, the J gene TRBJ2-3; 7 nucleotides agree with TRBD2. The receptor was derived from a human donor in good health. Some libraries in this study had Jurkat cell RNA spiked in. Sequenced material: naive CD8+ T cells from blood, with Jurkat cell RNA spiked in. Subset in this sample: FACS-sorted CD8+CD4-CCR7+CD45RA+ naive T cells. The CDR3 DNA reads as TGTGCCAGCAGCGCTGGGAGCGGGGATGGCACAGATACGCAGTATTTT. It specifies CASSAGSGDGTDTQYF.